The entry that follows covers one T cell receptor (beta chain) sequence. Its specificity is not known. The data originate from a study of CD8+CD57+ T cells in acquired aplastic anemia. Whole-study findings and limits: In common between the patients and the controls were approximately 28 CD8+ CDR3 sequences.

Profiling of TCR beta VDJ combinations and CDR3 sequences used genomic DNA as template. TCRdb called the reads again in MiXCR, with one record for every CDR3 protein. Of nearly 60,000 distinct CDR3 sequences listed, 57% are singletons. Patients chosen for sequencing had shown CD8+CD57+ cell expansion by flow cytometry. What was sequenced was sorted CD4+, CD8+, or CD8+CD57+ T cells (not recorded which) from PBMCs. This sequence originates from a human donor with aplastic anemia.

The CDR3 region is CASSRSGSYEQYF. In DNA form, the CDR3 reads TGTGCCAGCAGTAGGAGTGGCTCCTACGAGCAGTACTTC. This chain connects TRBV25-1 to TRBJ2-7; D is ambiguous. Trimming removed 5 bases from V and 0 bases from J, with 8 bases in between. There are 13 residues in the CDR3. In germline, CDR1 is MGHDK, CDR2 SYGVNS.